Following are 8 T cell receptor beta chains from one sample sequenced in a study of T cell responses to AZD1222 COVID-19 vaccine. The method was immunoSEQ multiplex PCR; TCRdb's version includes in-frame clones alone and lacks a portion of them. Among 90,000 to 150,000 clones listed, roughly 90% were seen once. Sequenced material: peripheral blood, taken on day 0 of AZD1222 vaccination. The receptors come from an adult in good health.

The V and J genes are TRBV5-6 and TRBJ1-5; D call uncertain. CDR1 is SGHDT and CDR2 is YYEEEE in the germline V gene. Trimming pared 4 bases from V and 5 bases from J, leaving 13 bases between. CDR3 length: 14 residues. CDR3 sequence reads: CASSGSDGYQPQHF. The DNA for the CDR3 is TGTGCCAGCAGCGGCTCGGACGGGTATCAGCCCCAGCATTTT.

As DNA, the CDR3 is TGTGCCATCAGTGAGAATAGGGACAGGGACTACGAGCAGTACTTC. Its translation: CAISENRDRDYEQYF. The V and J genes are TRBV10-3 and TRBJ2-7; 9 positions agree with TRBD1. This CDR3 is 15 amino acids long. The ends lost 2 bases at V and 3 bases at J; junction bases unmatched: 5. Germline CDR1 reads ENHRY; CDR2 reads SYGVKD.

This clone appeared a single time. This chain uses TRBV7-2 with TRBJ1-6; TRBD1 might be the D (5 bases). This CDR3 region has 15 residues. V was trimmed by 5 bases and J by 8 bases, leaving 16 bases between them. The germline CDR1 and CDR2 sequences are SGHTA and FQGNSA. The CDR3 DNA reads TGTGCCAGCAGCCCCCTCCAGGGCAGGGATTCACCCCTCCACTTT. Amino acids: CASSPLQGRDSPLHF.

The gene calls are TRBV3-1 (or the pseudogene TRBV3-2) and TRBJ1-5; possibly TRBD1 for D (5 bases). This CDR3 comprises 12 residues. The germline V gene encodes CDR1 LGHDT and CDR2 YNNKEL (reference sequence). The germline V and J ends were trimmed by 1 base and 7 bases, with 5 bases remaining between them. The CDR3 nucleotides are TGTGCCAGCAGCCAAGGGGGGCAGCCCCAGCATTTT. This gives the protein CASSQGGQPQHF.

This chain connects TRBV10-3 to TRBJ1-3, with 7 bases aligning to TRBD1. V gave up 6 bases and J gave up 3 bases; unmatched junction bases: 5. This CDR3 is 14 amino acids long. Germline values: CDR1 ENHRY, CDR2 SYGVKD. Written as DNA, the CDR3 is TGTGCCATCAGCGAACAGGGGCTTGGAAACACCATATATTTT. It is translated as CAISEQGLGNTIYF.

The chain uses TRBV7-9 and TRBJ2-2; perhaps D is TRBD1 or TRBD2 (5 bases each). CDR1 SEHNR and CDR2 FQNEAQ come from the germline V gene (reference sequence). V was clipped by 4 bases and J by 3 bases, with 18 bases between them. This CDR3 comprises 17 residues. CDR3 nucleotide sequence: TGTGCCAGCAGCTCGGACGCCGGGACCGAGGACACCGGGGAGCTGTTTTTT. It specifies CASSSDAGTEDTGELFF.

V and J are TRBV6-4 and TRBJ2-3; 10 bases map to TRBD2. This CDR3 spans 15 amino acids. V gave up 3 bases and J gave up 5 bases; unmatched junction bases: 5. Germline assignment: CDR1 MRHNA and CDR2 SNTAGT. CDR3 sequence reads: CASSEVAGGQDTQYF. The CDR3 DNA is TGTGCCAGCAGTGAGGTAGCGGGGGGTCAAGATACGCAGTATTTT.

V is TRBV5-1 and J is TRBJ2-3, with TRBD2 matching 10 bases. V dropped 0 bases and J dropped 3; count of bases not matched to a gene: 4. The CDR3 has 16 residues. Germline lookup yields CDR1 SGHRS and CDR2 YFSETQ. CDR3 residues: CASSLEAGLATDTQYF. CDR3 bases: TGCGCCAGCAGCTTGGAGGCGGGACTAGCGACAGATACGCAGTATTTT.